These T cell receptor beta chains were read from a single sample in a study of blood T cell repertoires in COVID-19. Using immunoSEQ multiplex PCR, the repertoire was profiled, and TCRdb retains in-frame clones only, with some absent. The sample comprises approximately 65,000 clones, 80% to 85% of which are singletons, and about 15% rests with the top ten. The sequencing input was peripheral blood. These receptors all come from a man older than 75 with acute or convalescent COVID-19. Both conserved end residues are part of each CDR3. The D gene is left open where the match is weak. Rows may omit the clone size; those that give it use once, few, many or a size class.

v_call: TRBV11-2
j_call: TRBJ1-1
clone_size: NA
d_call: TRBD1
cdr3_length: 15
cdr3_aa: CASSPPVAGGSEAFF
cdr3_nt: TGTGCCAGCAGCCCTCCCGTGGCAGGGGGTTCTGAAGCTTTCTTT

v_call: TRBV10-3
j_call: TRBJ1-1
clone_size: NA
d_call: NA
cdr3_length: 12
cdr3_aa: CAIGQGMTEAFF
cdr3_nt: TGTGCCATAGGGCAGGGGATGACTGAAGCTTTCTTT

v_call: TRBV19
j_call: TRBJ2-5
clone_size: few
d_call: TRBD2
cdr3_length: 13
cdr3_aa: CATSGGYQETQYF
cdr3_nt: TGTGCTACTTCGGGAGGGTACCAAGAGACCCAGTACTTC

v_call: TRBV7-2
j_call: TRBJ2-1
clone_size: few
d_call: TRBD2
cdr3_length: 15
cdr3_aa: CASTSSGGSYNEQFF
cdr3_nt: TGTGCCAGCACCTCTAGCGGGGGGTCTTACAATGAGCAGTTCTTC

v_call: TRBV5-6
j_call: TRBJ2-1
clone_size: NA
d_call: TRBD2
cdr3_length: 17
cdr3_aa: CASRMASGRVAGNEQFF
cdr3_nt: TGTGCCAGCAGAATGGCTAGCGGGAGGGTTGCTGGAAATGAGCAGTTCTTC

v_call: TRBV6-1
j_call: TRBJ1-2
clone_size: NA
d_call: NA
cdr3_length: 13
cdr3_aa: CASSEIQEGGYTF
cdr3_nt: TGTGCCAGCAGTGAAATACAGGAGGGCGGCTACACCTTC

v_call: TRBV10-1
j_call: TRBJ2-4
clone_size: NA
d_call: NA
cdr3_length: 15
cdr3_aa: CASSESSHLVNIQYF
cdr3_nt: TGCGCCAGCAGTGAGTCTAGTCATCTTGTAAACATTCAGTACTTC

v_call: TRBV5-1
j_call: TRBJ1-5
clone_size: NA
d_call: TRBD1
cdr3_length: 14
cdr3_aa: CASSVGQGSQPQHF
cdr3_nt: TGCGCCAGCAGCGTCGGACAGGGAAGCCAGCCCCAGCATTTT

v_call: TRBV3-1/TRBV3-2
j_call: TRBJ2-3
clone_size: NA
d_call: NA
cdr3_length: 12
cdr3_aa: CASSPELGTQYF
cdr3_nt: TGTGCCAGCAGCCCCGAACTAGGTACGCAGTATTTT

v_call: TRBV6-5
j_call: TRBJ1-2
clone_size: NA
d_call: NA
cdr3_length: 15
cdr3_aa: CASSYFFVGSYGYTF
cdr3_nt: TGTGCCAGCAGTTATTTTTTCGTTGGGAGCTATGGCTACACCTTC

v_call: TRBV21-1
j_call: TRBJ2-1
clone_size: NA
d_call: NA
cdr3_length: 19
cdr3_aa: CASSNFSRGLAGGINEQFF
cdr3_nt: TGTGCCAGCAGCAACTTTTCTCGGGGACTAGCGGGAGGTATTAATGAGCAGTTCTTC

v_call: TRBV3-1/TRBV3-2
j_call: TRBJ1-1
clone_size: NA
d_call: TRBD1
cdr3_length: 15
cdr3_aa: CASSLRQGTGTEAFF
cdr3_nt: TGTGCCAGCAGCCTTCGACAGGGTACGGGTACTGAAGCTTTCTTT

v_call: TRBV7-6
j_call: TRBJ1-2
clone_size: few
d_call: TRBD1
cdr3_length: 16
cdr3_aa: CASSSKAAQGAYGYTF
cdr3_nt: TGTGCCAGCAGCTCCAAAGCGGCCCAGGGGGCCTATGGCTACACCTTC

v_call: TRBV4-1
j_call: TRBJ1-4
clone_size: few
d_call: TRBD1
cdr3_length: 13
cdr3_aa: CASSQGGQGKLFF
cdr3_nt: TGCGCCAGCAGCCAAGGGGGACAGGGCAAACTGTTTTTT

v_call: TRBV15
j_call: TRBJ2-3
clone_size: NA
d_call: TRBD2
cdr3_length: 15
cdr3_aa: CATSRTSGRADTQYF
cdr3_nt: TGTGCCACCAGCAGGACTAGCGGGAGAGCAGATACGCAGTATTTT

v_call: TRBV7-9
j_call: TRBJ2-1
clone_size: NA
d_call: NA
cdr3_length: 15
cdr3_aa: CASTEGRGPFHEQFF
cdr3_nt: TGTGCCAGCACCGAGGGGCGGGGGCCATTCCATGAGCAGTTCTTC

v_call: TRBV7-7
j_call: TRBJ2-2
clone_size: NA
d_call: NA
cdr3_length: 16
cdr3_aa: CASSARRYGNTGELFF
cdr3_nt: TGTGCTAGCAGCGCGAGGCGCTACGGGAACACCGGGGAGCTGTTTTTT

v_call: TRBV19
j_call: TRBJ2-2
clone_size: NA
d_call: NA
cdr3_length: 13
cdr3_aa: CASSSPGPGELFF
cdr3_nt: TGTGCCAGCAGTAGTCCAGGCCCCGGGGAGCTGTTTTTT

v_call: TRBV9
j_call: TRBJ2-1
clone_size: few
d_call: TRBD1
cdr3_length: 15
cdr3_aa: CASSPWDRAYNEQFF
cdr3_nt: TGTGCCAGCAGCCCTTGGGACAGGGCCTACAATGAGCAGTTCTTC

v_call: TRBV4-1
j_call: TRBJ2-7
clone_size: NA
d_call: NA
cdr3_length: 13
cdr3_aa: CASSPSLGGEQYF
cdr3_nt: TGCGCCAGCAGCCCGTCCCTCGGCGGCGAGCAGTACTTC

v_call: TRBV6-6
j_call: TRBJ2-1
clone_size: few
d_call: NA
cdr3_length: 13
cdr3_aa: CASSYSTYSEQFF
cdr3_nt: TGTGCCAGCAGTTACTCGACATATAGTGAGCAGTTCTTC

v_call: TRBV5-6
j_call: TRBJ1-3
clone_size: NA
d_call: TRBD1
cdr3_length: 17
cdr3_aa: CASSEGTGGLIGNTIYF
cdr3_nt: TGTGCCAGCAGCGAGGGGACAGGGGGTCTTATTGGAAACACCATATATTTT

v_call: TRBV2
j_call: TRBJ2-7
clone_size: NA
d_call: NA
cdr3_length: 11
cdr3_aa: CASGGYGEQYF
cdr3_nt: TGTGCCAGCGGGGGGTACGGCGAGCAGTACTTC

v_call: TRBV30
j_call: TRBJ2-2
clone_size: NA
d_call: TRBD1
cdr3_length: 13
cdr3_aa: CAWRQGLTGELFF
cdr3_nt: TGTGCCTGGCGACAGGGGCTCACCGGGGAGCTGTTTTTT

v_call: TRBV20-1
j_call: TRBJ1-5
clone_size: NA
d_call: NA
cdr3_length: 13
cdr3_aa: CSASSPGGQPQHF
cdr3_nt: TGCAGTGCTAGTTCGCCGGGGGGTCAGCCCCAGCATTTT

v_call: TRBV28
j_call: TRBJ2-7
clone_size: NA
d_call: NA
cdr3_length: 13
cdr3_aa: CASSSPVSREQYF
cdr3_nt: TGTGCCAGCAGTTCTCCCGTGTCTCGCGAGCAGTACTTC

v_call: TRBV19
j_call: TRBJ1-1
clone_size: once
d_call: NA
cdr3_length: 13
cdr3_aa: CASSMGRDTEAFF
cdr3_nt: TGTGCCAGTAGTATGGGGAGGGACACTGAAGCTTTCTTT

v_call: TRBV7-9
j_call: TRBJ2-7
clone_size: few
d_call: TRBD1
cdr3_length: 14
cdr3_aa: CASSFTGQGDEQYF
cdr3_nt: TGTGCCAGCAGCTTTACTGGACAGGGGGACGAGCAGTACTTC

v_call: TRBV7-3
j_call: TRBJ2-2
clone_size: once
d_call: TRBD1
cdr3_length: 16
cdr3_aa: CASSSTSGGDGGELFF
cdr3_nt: TGTGCCAGCAGCTCCACCTCAGGGGGCGATGGCGGGGAGCTGTTTTTT